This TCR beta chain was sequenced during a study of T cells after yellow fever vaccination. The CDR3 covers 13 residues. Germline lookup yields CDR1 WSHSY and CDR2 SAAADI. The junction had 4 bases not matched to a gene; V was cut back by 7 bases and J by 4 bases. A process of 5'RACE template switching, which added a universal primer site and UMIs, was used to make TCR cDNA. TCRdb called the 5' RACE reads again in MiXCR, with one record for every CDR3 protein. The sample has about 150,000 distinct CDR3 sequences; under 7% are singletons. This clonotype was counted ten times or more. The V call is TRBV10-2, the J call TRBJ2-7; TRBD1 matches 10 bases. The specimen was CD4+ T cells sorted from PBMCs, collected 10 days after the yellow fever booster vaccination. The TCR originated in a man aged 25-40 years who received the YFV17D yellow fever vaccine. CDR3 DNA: TGCGCCAGCAACCGGGACAGGGGATACGAGCAGTACTTC. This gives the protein CASNRDRGYEQYF.